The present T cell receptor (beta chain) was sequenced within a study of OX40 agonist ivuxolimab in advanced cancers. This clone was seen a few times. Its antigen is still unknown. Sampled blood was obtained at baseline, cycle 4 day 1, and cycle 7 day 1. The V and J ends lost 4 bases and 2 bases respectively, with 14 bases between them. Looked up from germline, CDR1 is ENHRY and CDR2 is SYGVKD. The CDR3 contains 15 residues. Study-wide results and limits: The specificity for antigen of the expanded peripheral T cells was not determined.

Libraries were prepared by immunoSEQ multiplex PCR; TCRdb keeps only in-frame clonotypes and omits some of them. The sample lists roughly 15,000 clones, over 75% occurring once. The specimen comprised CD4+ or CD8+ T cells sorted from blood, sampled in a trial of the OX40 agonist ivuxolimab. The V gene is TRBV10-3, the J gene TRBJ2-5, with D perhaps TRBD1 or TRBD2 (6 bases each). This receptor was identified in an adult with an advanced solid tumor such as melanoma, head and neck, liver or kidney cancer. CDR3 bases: TGTGCCATCAGTGTGGGGGCGGGGACTCAAGAGACCCAGTACTTC. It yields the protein CAISVGAGTQETQYF.